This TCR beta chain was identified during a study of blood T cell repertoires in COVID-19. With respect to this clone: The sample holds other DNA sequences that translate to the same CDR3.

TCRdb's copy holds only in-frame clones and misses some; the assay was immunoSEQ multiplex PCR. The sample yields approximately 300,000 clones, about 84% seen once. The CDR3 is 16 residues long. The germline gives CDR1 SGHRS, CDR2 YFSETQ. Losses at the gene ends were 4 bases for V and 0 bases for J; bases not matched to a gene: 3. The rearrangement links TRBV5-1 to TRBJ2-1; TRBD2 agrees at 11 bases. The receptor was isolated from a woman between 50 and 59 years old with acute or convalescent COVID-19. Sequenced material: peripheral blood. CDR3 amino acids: CASSPTSGSSYNEQFF. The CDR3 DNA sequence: TGCGCCAGCAGCCCCACTAGCGGGAGCTCCTACAATGAGCAGTTCTTC. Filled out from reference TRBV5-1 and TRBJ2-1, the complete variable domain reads KAGVTQTPRYLIKTRGQQVTLSCSPISGHRSVSWYQQTPGQGLQFLFEYFSETQRNKGNFPGRFSGRQFSNSRSEMNVSTLELGDSALYLCASSPTSGSSYNEQFFGPGTRLTVL.